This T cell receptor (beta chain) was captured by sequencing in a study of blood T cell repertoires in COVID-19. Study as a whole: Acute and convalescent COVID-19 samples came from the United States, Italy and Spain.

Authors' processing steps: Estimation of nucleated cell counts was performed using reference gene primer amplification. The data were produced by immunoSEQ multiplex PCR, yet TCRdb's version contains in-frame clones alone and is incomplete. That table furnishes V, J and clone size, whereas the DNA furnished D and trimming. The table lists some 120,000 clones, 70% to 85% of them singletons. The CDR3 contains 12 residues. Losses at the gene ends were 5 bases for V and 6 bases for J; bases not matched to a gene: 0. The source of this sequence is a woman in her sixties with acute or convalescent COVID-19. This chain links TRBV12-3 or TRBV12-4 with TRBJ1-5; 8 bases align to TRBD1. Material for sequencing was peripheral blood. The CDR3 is CASSTGGQPQHF. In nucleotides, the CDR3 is TGTGCCAGCAGTACAGGGGGTCAGCCCCAGCATTTT.